The TCR beta chain described here comes from a study of blood T cells in healthy people across ages. A sample-barcoded 5' primer and a J-beta primer mix were used in a second PCR of roughly 6 to 11 cycles. With 12 random nucleotides, a template-switch adaptor tagged each individual cDNA molecule. Using its own MiXCR run on the 5' RACE reads, TCRdb lists one record per CDR3 protein. Of 600,000 to 850,000 distinct CDR3 sequences in the sample, roughly 25% were seen once. The V gene's germline CDR1 is SQVTM and CDR2 ANQGSEA. J was trimmed by 5 bases and V by 3 bases; bases with no gene match: 4. CDR3 size: 13 residues. This sample also belongs to another study, concerning T cells of mothers and their children. That work adds: Reads recorded for TCR beta CDR3 numbered over 8.5 million per mother and several million per child.

The sequenced sample was blood. The clonotype was recovered from a boy between 10 and 17 years old in good health. The chain combines TRBV29-1 with TRBJ1-2; TRBD1 agrees at 9 bases. The CDR3 DNA reads as TGCAGCGTTGAGGGAGACAGGGGGTATGGCTACACCTTC. Protein product: CSVEGDRGYGYTF.